This is a list of T cell receptor beta chains from one sample in a study of T cells after posttransplantation cyclophosphamide. The method was immunoSEQ multiplex PCR; TCRdb's version includes in-frame clones alone and lacks a portion of them. This sample has 40,000 to 60,000 clones and no singletons, with roughly 2% in the ten largest. Sequenced material: PBMCs. The receptors stem from a man aged 40-55 years in good health, CMV-negative, and a related stem cell transplant donor. The CDR3 runs from the conserved cysteine through the conserved F or W. Fields, in order: CDR3 protein, CDR3 DNA, J gene, D gene, V gene, clone size. The D gene is left open where the match is weak. Only some rows state a clone size, as once, few, many or a class for expanded clones.

CASSLDRGPDTQYF,TGTGCCAGCAGTTTAGACAGGGGGCCTGATACGCAGTATTTT,TRBJ2-3,TRBD1,TRBV28,many
CASTQFMNTEAFF,TGTGCCAGCACCCAGTTCATGAACACTGAAGCTTTCTTT,TRBJ1-1,.,TRBV2,many
CASSVDFYEQYF,TGTGCCAGCAGCGTTGACTTCTACGAGCAGTACTTC,TRBJ2-7,.,TRBV9,many
CASRLMTGENTEAFF,TGTGCCAGCAGGTTAATGACAGGAGAGAACACTGAAGCTTTCTTT,TRBJ1-1,.,TRBV27,many
CASSQDWRQATYEQYF,TGCGCCAGCAGCCAAGATTGGAGACAGGCGACCTACGAGCAGTACTTC,TRBJ2-7,.,TRBV4-1,many
CASSSGTVNSPLHF,TGCGCCAGCAGTTCTGGGACAGTCAACTCACCCCTCCACTTT,TRBJ1-6,TRBD1,TRBV5-1,.
CSVDLEGQNYEQYF,TGCAGCGTTGATTTAGAGGGACAGAACTACGAGCAGTACTTC,TRBJ2-7,TRBD1,TRBV29-1,many
CASSGPGTGGYEQYF,TGTGCCAGCAGTGGCCCTGGGACAGGGGGCTACGAGCAGTACTTC,TRBJ2-7,TRBD1,TRBV28,many
CAWSSASGGEQYF,TGTGCCTGGAGCTCGGCTAGCGGGGGCGAGCAGTACTTC,TRBJ2-7,TRBD2,TRBV30,many
CATSRDSGLVIAGEQYF,TGTGCCACCAGCAGAGATTCAGGCTTGGTAATAGCGGGCGAGCAGTACTTC,TRBJ2-7,TRBD2,TRBV15,many
CATCEDRVFVNQPQHF,TGTGCCACGTGCGAAGACAGGGTATTTGTCAATCAGCCCCAGCATTTT,TRBJ1-5,TRBD1,TRBV27,many
CASSVGRGSFEQFF,TGTGCCAGCAGCGTCGGTCGAGGGAGCTTTGAGCAGTTCTTC,TRBJ2-1,.,TRBV9,many
CASNTIFGNQPQHF,TGTGCCAGCAATACAATCTTCGGCAATCAGCCCCAGCATTTT,TRBJ1-5,.,TRBV2,many
CASSAPGQGNYGYTF,TGTGCCAGCAGCGCGCCCGGACAGGGGAACTATGGCTACACCTTC,TRBJ1-2,TRBD1,TRBV9,many
CASSYVGLSYNEQFF,TGTGCCAGCAGTTACGTGGGACTGAGCTACAATGAGCAGTTCTTC,TRBJ2-1,.,TRBV6-5,many
CASGLVTANQETQYF,TGTGCTAGTGGTTTGGTGACAGCTAACCAAGAGACCCAGTACTTC,TRBJ2-5,.,TRBV12-5,many
CASSLSDEQFF,TGCGCCAGCAGCCTATCCGATGAGCAGTTCTTC,TRBJ2-1,.,TRBV4-1,many
CAWSGGRLTDTQYF,TGTGCCTGGAGCGGGGGTAGGTTAACAGATACGCAGTATTTT,TRBJ2-3,.,TRBV30,many
CASLREGQTEAFF,TGTGCCAGCCTACGGGAGGGGCAGACTGAAGCTTTCTTT,TRBJ1-1,.,TRBV6-1,many
CASSAETGGSYNEQFF,TGCGCCAGCAGCGCGGAGACAGGGGGCTCCTACAATGAGCAGTTCTTC,TRBJ2-1,TRBD1,TRBV4-3,many
CASSSMGVKQKLFF,TGTGCCAGCAGCTCGATGGGCGTGAAGCAAAAACTGTTTTTT,TRBJ1-4,.,TRBV5-4,few
CASSDSSRFHGGLVNTEAFF,TGTGCCAGCAGTGACTCATCAAGGTTCCACGGGGGGCTGGTGAACACTGAAGCTTTCTTT,TRBJ1-1,.,TRBV6-4,many
CASSFKRDQYEQYF,TGCGCCAGCAGCTTCAAGCGGGACCAATACGAGCAGTACTTC,TRBJ2-7,TRBD2,TRBV5-1,many
CASALGTGSNNEQFF,TGTGCCAGCGCTTTAGGGACAGGGAGCAACAATGAGCAGTTCTTC,TRBJ2-1,TRBD1,TRBV6-6,many
CASSPSGSVYEQYF,TGTGCCAGCAGCCCCAGCGGGAGCGTGTACGAGCAGTACTTC,TRBJ2-7,TRBD2,TRBV11-2,.
CATTDRGNAEAFF,TGTGCCACCACCGACAGGGGTAACGCTGAAGCTTTCTTT,TRBJ1-1,TRBD1,TRBV15,many
CASSDGASGGERF,TGCGCCAGCAGTGATGGGGCGAGCGGGGGTGAAAGATTC,TRBJ2-7,TRBD2,TRBV10-1,many
CASSLPVWRQETQYF,TGTGCCAGCAGCTTACCGGTATGGCGGCAAGAGACCCAGTACTTC,TRBJ2-5,.,TRBV5-6,many
CASSPASGWSGNTIYF,TGTGCCAGCAGCCCCGCTTCGGGGTGGTCTGGAAACACCATATATTTT,TRBJ1-3,.,TRBV7-2,many
CASSTTGTGKPDTQYF,TGTGCCAGCAGCACCACCGGGACAGGGAAGCCAGATACGCAGTATTTT,TRBJ2-3,TRBD1,TRBV7-2,many
CASGPYRDNTGELFF,TGTGCCAGCGGCCCGTACAGGGACAACACCGGGGAGCTGTTTTTT,TRBJ2-2,.,TRBV28,many
CASSIGTSGSREQFF,TGCGCCAGCAGCATCGGGACTAGCGGGAGTCGTGAGCAGTTCTTC,TRBJ2-1,TRBD2,TRBV5-1,many